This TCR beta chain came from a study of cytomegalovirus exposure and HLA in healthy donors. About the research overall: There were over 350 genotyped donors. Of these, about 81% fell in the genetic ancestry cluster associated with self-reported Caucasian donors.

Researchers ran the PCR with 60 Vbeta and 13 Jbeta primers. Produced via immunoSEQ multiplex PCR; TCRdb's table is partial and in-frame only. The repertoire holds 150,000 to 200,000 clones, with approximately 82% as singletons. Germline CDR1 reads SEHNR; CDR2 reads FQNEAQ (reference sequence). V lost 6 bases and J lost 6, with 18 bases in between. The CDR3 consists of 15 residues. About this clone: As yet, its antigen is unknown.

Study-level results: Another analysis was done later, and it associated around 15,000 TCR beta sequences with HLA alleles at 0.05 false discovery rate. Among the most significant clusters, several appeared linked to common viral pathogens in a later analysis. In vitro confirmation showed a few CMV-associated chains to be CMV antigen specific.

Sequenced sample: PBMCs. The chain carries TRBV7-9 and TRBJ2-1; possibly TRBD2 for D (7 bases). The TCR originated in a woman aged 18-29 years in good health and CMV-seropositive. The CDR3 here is CASSRSGGPANEQFF. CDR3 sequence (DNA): TGTGCCAGCAGTAGGTCCGGGGGGCCAGCCAATGAGCAGTTCTTC.